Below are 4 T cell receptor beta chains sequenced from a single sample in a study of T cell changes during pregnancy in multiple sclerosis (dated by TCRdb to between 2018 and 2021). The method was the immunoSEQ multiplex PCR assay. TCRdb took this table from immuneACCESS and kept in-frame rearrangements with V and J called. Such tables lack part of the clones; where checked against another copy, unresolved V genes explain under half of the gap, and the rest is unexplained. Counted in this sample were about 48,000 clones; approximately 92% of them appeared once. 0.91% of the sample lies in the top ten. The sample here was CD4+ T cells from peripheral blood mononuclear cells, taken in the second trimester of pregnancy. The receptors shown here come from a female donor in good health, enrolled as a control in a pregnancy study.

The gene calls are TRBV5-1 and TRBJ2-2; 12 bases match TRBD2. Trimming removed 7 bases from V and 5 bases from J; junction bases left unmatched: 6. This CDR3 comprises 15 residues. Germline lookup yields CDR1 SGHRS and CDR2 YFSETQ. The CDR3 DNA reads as TGCGCCAGCGGAACTAGCGGGAGGCCTACCGGGGAGCTGTTTTTT. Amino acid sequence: CASGTSGRPTGELFF.

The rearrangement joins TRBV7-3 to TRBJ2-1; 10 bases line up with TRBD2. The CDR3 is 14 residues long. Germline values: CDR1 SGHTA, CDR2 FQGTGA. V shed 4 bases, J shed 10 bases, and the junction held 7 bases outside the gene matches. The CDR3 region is CASSSDLAGAEQFF. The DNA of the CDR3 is TGTGCCAGCAGCTCCGATCTAGCGGGAGCGGAGCAGTTCTTC. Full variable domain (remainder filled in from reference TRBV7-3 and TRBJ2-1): GAGVSQTPSNKVTEKGKYVELRCDPISGHTALYWYRQSLGQGPEFLIYFQGTGAADDSGLPNDRFFAVRPEGSVSTLKIQRTERGDSAVYLCASSSDLAGAEQFFGPGTRLTVL.

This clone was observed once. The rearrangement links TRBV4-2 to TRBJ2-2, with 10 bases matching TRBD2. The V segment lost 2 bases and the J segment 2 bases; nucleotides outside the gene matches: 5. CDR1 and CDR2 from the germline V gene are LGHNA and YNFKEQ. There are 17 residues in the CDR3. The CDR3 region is CASSQSGLADNTGELFF. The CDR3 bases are TGTGCCAGCAGCCAATCTGGACTAGCGGACAACACCGGGGAGCTGTTTTTT.

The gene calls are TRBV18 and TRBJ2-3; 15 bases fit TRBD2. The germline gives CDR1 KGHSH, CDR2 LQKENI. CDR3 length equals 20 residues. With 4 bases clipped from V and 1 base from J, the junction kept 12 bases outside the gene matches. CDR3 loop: CASSQLPGLAGGPRTDTQYF. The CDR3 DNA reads TGTGCCAGCTCACAACTACCGGGACTAGCGGGAGGACCCCGCACAGATACGCAGTATTTT. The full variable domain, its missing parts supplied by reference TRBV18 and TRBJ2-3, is NAGVMQNPRHLVRRRGQEARLRCSPMKGHSHVYWYRQLPEEGLKFMVYLQKENIIDESGMPKERFSAEFPKEGPSILRIQQVVRGDSAAYFCASSQLPGLAGGPRTDTQYFGPGTRLTVL.